A single T cell receptor (beta chain) is shown here with its context. No antigen is known for it. This CDR3 is built from 15 residues. Germline CDR1 and CDR2: SGHVS and FNYEAQ. Trimming took 1 base from V and 3 from J, leaving 13 bases between them. The repertoire was sequenced with immunoSEQ multiplex PCR; TCRdb's copy has only in-frame clones and lacks some. The sample has about 20,000 clones, roughly 84% seen once. The sample originates from a study of T cell therapy after organ transplantation. The time point is: 20-29 weeks after completion of therapy. This sequence joins TRBV7-6 and TRBJ2-7, with D possibly being TRBD1 (5 bases). This TCR was sampled from a human patient who had received a solid organ transplant and had CMV disease. Some T cells may arise from the graft donor. The sample was CD8+ T cells from blood, taken after autologous CMV-specific T cell therapy. The CDR3 DNA reads as TGTGCCAGCAGCTTAGAAGGCAGGGCTTACTACGAGCAGTACTTC. Translating it yields CASSLEGRAYYEQYF.